Included here is one T cell receptor beta chain sequence, with context. TCRdb's copy holds only in-frame clones and misses some; the assay was immunoSEQ multiplex PCR. The data hold some 16,000 clones, with nearly 90% observed a single time. Germline V CDR1 and CDR2: GTSNPN, SVGIG (reference sequence). J gave up 4 bases and V 0 bases, and 8 bases lay outside the gene matches. There are 16 residues in the CDR3. This sample was included in a study of blood T cell repertoires in COVID-19. The clonotype comes from a man older than 75 with acute or convalescent COVID-19. This rearrangement joins TRBV30 to TRBJ1-4; the match to TRBD1 covers 7 bases. Source material: peripheral blood. The CDR3 sequence is CAWSVLGGMGNEKLFF. The DNA of the CDR3 is TGTGCCTGGAGTGTACTAGGGGGCATGGGTAATGAAAAACTGTTTTTT.